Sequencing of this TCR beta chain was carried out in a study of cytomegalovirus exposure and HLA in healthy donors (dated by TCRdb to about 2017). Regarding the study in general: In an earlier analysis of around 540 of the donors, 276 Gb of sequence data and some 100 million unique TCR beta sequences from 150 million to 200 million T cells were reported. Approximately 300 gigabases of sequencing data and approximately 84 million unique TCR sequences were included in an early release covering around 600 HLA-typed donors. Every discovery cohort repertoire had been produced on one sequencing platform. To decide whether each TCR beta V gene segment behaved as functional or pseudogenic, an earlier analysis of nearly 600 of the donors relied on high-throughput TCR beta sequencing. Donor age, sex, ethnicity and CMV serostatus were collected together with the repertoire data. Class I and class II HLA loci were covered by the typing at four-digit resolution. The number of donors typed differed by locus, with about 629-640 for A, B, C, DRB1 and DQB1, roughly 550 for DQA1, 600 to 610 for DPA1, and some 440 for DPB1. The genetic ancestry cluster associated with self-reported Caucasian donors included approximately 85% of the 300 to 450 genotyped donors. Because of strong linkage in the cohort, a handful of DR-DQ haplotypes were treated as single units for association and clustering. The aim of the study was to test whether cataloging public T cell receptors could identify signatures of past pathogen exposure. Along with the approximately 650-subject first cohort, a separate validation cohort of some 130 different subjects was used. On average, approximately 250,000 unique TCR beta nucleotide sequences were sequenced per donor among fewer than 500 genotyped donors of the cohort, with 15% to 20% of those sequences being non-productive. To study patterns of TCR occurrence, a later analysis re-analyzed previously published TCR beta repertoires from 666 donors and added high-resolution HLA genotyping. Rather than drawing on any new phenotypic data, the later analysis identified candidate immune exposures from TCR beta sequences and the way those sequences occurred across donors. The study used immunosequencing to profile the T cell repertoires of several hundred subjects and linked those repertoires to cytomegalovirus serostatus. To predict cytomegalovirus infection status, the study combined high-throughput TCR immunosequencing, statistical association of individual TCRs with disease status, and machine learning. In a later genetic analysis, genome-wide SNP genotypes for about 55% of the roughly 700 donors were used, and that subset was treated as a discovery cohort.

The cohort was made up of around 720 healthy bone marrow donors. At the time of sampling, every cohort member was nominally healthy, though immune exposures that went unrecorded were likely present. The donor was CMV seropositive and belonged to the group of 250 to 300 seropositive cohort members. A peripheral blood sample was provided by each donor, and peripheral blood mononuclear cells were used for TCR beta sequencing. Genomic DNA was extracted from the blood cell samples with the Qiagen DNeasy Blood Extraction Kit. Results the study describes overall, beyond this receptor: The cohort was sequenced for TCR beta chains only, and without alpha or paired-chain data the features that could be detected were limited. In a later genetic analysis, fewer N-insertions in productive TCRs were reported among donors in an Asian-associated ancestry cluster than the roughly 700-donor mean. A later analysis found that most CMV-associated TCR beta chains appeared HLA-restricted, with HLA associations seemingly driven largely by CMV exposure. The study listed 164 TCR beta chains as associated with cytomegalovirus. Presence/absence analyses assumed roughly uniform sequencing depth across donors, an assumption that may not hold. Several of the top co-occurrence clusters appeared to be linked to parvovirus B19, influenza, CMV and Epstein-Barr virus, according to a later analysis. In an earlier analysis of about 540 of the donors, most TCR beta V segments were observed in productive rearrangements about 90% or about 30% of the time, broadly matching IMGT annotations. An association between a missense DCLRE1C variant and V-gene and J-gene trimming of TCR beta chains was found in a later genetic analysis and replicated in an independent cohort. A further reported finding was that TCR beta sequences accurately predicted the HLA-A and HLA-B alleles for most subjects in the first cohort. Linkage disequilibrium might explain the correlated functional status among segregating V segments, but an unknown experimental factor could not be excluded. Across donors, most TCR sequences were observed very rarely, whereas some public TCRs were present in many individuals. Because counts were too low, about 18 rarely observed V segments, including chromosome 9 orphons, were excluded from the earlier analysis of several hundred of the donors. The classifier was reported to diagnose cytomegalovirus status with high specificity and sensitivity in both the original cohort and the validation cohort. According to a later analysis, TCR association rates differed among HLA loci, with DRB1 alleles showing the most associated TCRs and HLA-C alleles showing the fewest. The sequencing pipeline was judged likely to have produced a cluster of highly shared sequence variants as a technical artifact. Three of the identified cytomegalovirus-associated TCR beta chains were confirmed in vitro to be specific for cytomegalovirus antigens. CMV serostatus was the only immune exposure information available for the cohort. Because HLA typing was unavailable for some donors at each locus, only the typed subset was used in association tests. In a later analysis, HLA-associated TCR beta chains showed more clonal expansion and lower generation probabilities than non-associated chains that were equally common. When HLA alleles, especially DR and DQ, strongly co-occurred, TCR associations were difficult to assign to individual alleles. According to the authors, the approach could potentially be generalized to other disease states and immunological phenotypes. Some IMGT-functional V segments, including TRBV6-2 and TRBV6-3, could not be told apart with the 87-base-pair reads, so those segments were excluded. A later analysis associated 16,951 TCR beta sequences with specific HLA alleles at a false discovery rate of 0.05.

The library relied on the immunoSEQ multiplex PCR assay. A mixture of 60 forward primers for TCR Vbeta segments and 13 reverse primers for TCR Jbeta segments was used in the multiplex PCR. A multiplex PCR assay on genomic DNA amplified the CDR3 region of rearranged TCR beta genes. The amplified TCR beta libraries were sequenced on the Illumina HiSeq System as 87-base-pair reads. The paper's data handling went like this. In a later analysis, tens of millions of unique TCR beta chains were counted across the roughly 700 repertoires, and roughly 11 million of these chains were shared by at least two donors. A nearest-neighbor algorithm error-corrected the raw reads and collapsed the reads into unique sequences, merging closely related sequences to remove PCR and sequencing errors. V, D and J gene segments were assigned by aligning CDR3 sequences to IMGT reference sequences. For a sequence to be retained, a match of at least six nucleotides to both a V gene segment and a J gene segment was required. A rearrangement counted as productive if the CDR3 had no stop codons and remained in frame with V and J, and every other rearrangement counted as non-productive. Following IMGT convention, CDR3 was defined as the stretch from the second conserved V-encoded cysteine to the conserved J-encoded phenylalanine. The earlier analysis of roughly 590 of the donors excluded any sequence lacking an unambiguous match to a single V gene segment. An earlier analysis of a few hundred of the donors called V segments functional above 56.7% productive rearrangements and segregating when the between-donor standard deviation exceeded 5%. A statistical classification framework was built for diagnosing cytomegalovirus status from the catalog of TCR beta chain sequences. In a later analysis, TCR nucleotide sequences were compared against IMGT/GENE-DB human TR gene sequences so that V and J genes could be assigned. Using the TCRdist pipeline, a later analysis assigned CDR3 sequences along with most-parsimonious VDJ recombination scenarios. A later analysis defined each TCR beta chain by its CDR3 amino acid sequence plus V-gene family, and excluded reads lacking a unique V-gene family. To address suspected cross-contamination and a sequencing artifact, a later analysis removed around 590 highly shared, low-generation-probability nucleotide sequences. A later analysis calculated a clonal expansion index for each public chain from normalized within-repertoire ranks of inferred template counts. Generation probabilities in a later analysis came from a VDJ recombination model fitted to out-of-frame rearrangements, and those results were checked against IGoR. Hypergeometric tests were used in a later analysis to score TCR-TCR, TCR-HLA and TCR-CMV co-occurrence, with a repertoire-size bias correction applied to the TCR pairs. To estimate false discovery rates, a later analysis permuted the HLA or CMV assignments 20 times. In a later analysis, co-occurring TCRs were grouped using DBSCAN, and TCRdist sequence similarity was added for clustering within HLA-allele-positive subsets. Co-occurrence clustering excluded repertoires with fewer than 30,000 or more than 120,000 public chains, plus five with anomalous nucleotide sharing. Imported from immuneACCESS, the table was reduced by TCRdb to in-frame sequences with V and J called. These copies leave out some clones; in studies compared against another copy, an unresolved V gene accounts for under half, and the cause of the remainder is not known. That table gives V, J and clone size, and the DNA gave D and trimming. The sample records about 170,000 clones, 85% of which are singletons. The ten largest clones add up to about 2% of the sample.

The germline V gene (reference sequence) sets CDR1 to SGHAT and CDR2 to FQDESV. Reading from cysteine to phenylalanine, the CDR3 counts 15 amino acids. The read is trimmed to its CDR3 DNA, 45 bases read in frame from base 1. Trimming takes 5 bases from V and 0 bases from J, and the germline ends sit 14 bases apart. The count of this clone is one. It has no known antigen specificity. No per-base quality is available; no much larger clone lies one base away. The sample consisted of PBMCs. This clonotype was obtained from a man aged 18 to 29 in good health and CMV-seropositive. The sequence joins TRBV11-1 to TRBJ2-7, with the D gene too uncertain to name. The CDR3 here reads CASSPLWAFSYEQYF. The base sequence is TGTGCCAGCAGCCCGCTTTGGGCTTTCTCCTACGAGCAGTACTTC.